This entry describes one T cell receptor (beta chain). A junction end diverges from the germline sequence, so it may reflect a read error. These data come from a study of blood T cells in healthy people across ages. It was with a sample-barcoded 5' primer and a J-beta primer mix that a second PCR of about 6 to 12 cycles was run. Every single cDNA molecule received a tag from a template-switch adaptor with 12 random nucleotides. From the 5' RACE reads, TCRdb called clonotypes with MiXCR, one entry per CDR3 protein. The top ten clones hold approximately 17% of a sample with over a million distinct CDR3 sequences, more than 35% of them seen once. This CDR3 has 16 residues.

Material for sequencing was blood. The chain recombines TRBV12-3 or TRBV12-4 with TRBJ2-1; 9 nucleotides align to TRBD2. The source is an older woman in good health. The CDR3 DNA sequence: TGTGCCAGCAGCCCGATCGGACTAGCGCGTTACAATAAGCAGTTCTTC. It encodes CASSPIGLARYNKQFF.